One and the same sample provided the 19 T cell receptor beta chains below, sequenced in a study of blood T cell repertoires in COVID-19. Measured with immunoSEQ multiplex PCR; TCRdb has only the in-frame clones, and not every one. This sample has approximately 99,000 clones; approximately 86% occur once, and the top ten carry 2.1%. Sequenced sample: peripheral blood. All receptors derive from a man aged 50 or older with COVID-19, enrolled during active disease.

V usage is TRBV16 and J usage is TRBJ2-2; 10 bases are shared with TRBD2. CDR1 KGHSY and CDR2 FQNENV come from the germline V gene. V lost 3 bases, J lost 5 bases, and 9 bases stayed unmatched. The length of the CDR3 is 17 residues. The CDR3 sequence is CASSHHSGGAKTGELFF. Here the CDR3 DNA reads TGTGCCAGCAGCCACCACAGCGGGGGGGCCAAGACCGGGGAGCTGTTTTTT.

The CDR3 nucleotides are TGTGCCAGCAGTCTTAGTAGTTGGGACAGTACCTACGAGCAGTACTTC. Translating gives CASSLSSWDSTYEQYF. The chain couples TRBV28 to TRBJ2-7; 7 bases fit TRBD1. The CDR3 contains 16 residues. Germline trimming cut 5 bases from V and 2 bases from J; bases unmatched to any gene: 12. Germline loops: CDR1 MDHEN, CDR2 SYDVKM. The whole variable domain, remainder taken from reference TRBV28 and TRBJ2-7, is DVKVTQSSRYLVKRTGEKVFLECVQDMDHENMFWYRQDPGLGLRLIYFSYDVKMKEKGDIPEGYSVSREKKERFSLILESASTNQTSMYLCASSLSSWDSTYEQYFGPGTRLTVT.

This clone was counted only a few times. V is TRBV29-1 and J is TRBJ2-1; tentatively, D is TRBD2 (6 bases). From germline, CDR1 is SQVTM and CDR2 ANQGSEA. The V gene lost 4 bases and the J gene lost 3 bases, with 25 bases spanning the gap. There are 18 residues in the CDR3. CDR3 protein: CSVGLAREAQRIYNEQFF. The CDR3 DNA sequence: TGCAGCGTTGGTCTCGCGAGGGAGGCCCAGAGGATCTACAATGAGCAGTTCTTC.

In its sample, this clone was seen once. For the CDR3, the DNA is TGTGCCAGTAGTCCCGAGCGACTGGGGAACACTGAAGCTTTCTTT. Translation: CASSPERLGNTEAFF. This sequence joins TRBV19 and TRBJ1-1; D unresolved. Germline CDR1 and CDR2: LNHDA and SQIVND (reference sequence). V was trimmed by 5 bases and J by 1 base, leaving 14 bases between them. This CDR3 spans 15 amino acids.

For the CDR3, the DNA is TGTGCCAGCAGTTACTCCGCGGGGAGAATTTACACTGAAGCTTTCTTT. Residues: CASSYSAGRIYTEAFF. The chain couples TRBV6-5 to TRBJ1-1; D uncertain. Trimming stripped 0 bases from V and 3 bases from J, with 14 bases between. CDR1 and CDR2 from the germline V gene are MNHEY and SVGAGI. This CDR3 contains 16 residues.

The CDR3 sequence: CASSLGTGGPYGYTF. DNA for the CDR3: TGTGCCAGCAGCTTGGGGACAGGGGGCCCCTATGGCTACACCTTC. The rearrangement joins TRBV7-9 to TRBJ1-2, with 12 bases aligning to TRBD1. The germline gives CDR1 SEHNR, CDR2 FQNEAQ (reference sequence). The CDR3 spans 15 residues. V shed 3 bases, J shed 4 bases, and the junction held 3 bases outside the gene matches. The full variable domain, its missing parts supplied by reference TRBV7-9 and TRBJ1-2, is DTGVSQNPRHKITKRGQNVTFRCDPISEHNRLYWYRQTLGQGPEFLTYFQNEAQLEKSRLLSDRFSAERPKGSFSTLEIQRTEQGDSAMYLCASSLGTGGPYGYTFGSGTRLTVV.

V usage is TRBV28 and J usage is TRBJ1-2; 10 nucleotides align to TRBD1. The CDR3 has 17 residues. V lost 6 bases to trimming and J lost 5 bases; unmatched junction nucleotides: 15. Germline V gene lookup returns CDR1 MDHEN and CDR2 SYDVKM. The CDR3 loop is CASRNPFRDRGRYGYTF. DNA of the CDR3: TGTGCCAGCAGAAACCCCTTCCGGGACAGGGGACGATATGGCTACACCTTC.

The rearrangement links TRBV21-1 to TRBJ1-6; the table names TRBD1, a call not compared with the DNA. TRBV21-1 is a pseudogene locus. The CDR3 has 13 amino acids. The CDR3 reads CASSKGQNSPLHF. The CDR3 DNA is TGTGCCAGCAGCAAAGGACAGAATTCACCCCTCCACTTT.

The count of this clone is one. The rearrangement uses TRBV7-3 and TRBJ2-1, with 9 bases that match TRBD2. Germline V CDR1 and CDR2: SGHTA, FQGTGA. The J segment lost 0 bases and the V segment lost 6 bases, leaving 6 bases of the junction unmatched. The CDR3 length is 16 residues. CDR3: CASRKDSGGSYNEQFF. In DNA, the CDR3 is TGTGCCAGCAGAAAGGATAGCGGGGGCTCCTACAATGAGCAGTTCTTC.

The rearrangement links TRBV5-1 to TRBJ1-1; 8 nucleotides align to TRBD1. This CDR3 region has 15 residues. The V and J ends lost 0 bases and 1 base, in that order; junction bases with no gene match: 2. Germline V gene lookup returns CDR1 SGHRS and CDR2 YFSETQ. In DNA form, the CDR3 reads TGCGCCAGCAGCTTGGATACAGGGGGGAACACTGAAGCTTTCTTT. Translating gives CASSLDTGGNTEAFF.

The chain has TRBV28 and TRBJ2-3, with D perhaps TRBD1 (6 bases). This CDR3 contains 15 residues. Trimming shortened V by 1 base and J by 1 base, and 9 bases separated the two germline ends. Germline lookup yields CDR1 MDHEN and CDR2 SYDVKM. CDR3 bases: TGTGCCAGCAGTTTATTGTCAGGGGGCACAGATACGCAGTATTTT. Its translation: CASSLLSGGTDTQYF. The full variable domain, its missing parts supplied by reference TRBV28 and TRBJ2-3, is DVKVTQSSRYLVKRTGEKVFLECVQDMDHENMFWYRQDPGLGLRLIYFSYDVKMKEKGDIPEGYSVSREKKERFSLILESASTNQTSMYLCASSLLSGGTDTQYFGPGTRLTVL.

This clone was seen once. The rearrangement links TRBV2 to TRBJ1-1; TRBD1 might be the D (6 bases). This CDR3 has 13 residues. The V gene lost 1 base and the J gene lost 4 bases, with 7 bases spanning the gap. The germline V gene has CDR1 SNHLY and CDR2 FYNNEI. The CDR3 loop reads CASSEDRATEAFF. As DNA, the CDR3 is TGTGCCAGCAGTGAAGACAGGGCCACTGAAGCTTTCTTT.

In its sample, this clone was seen once. The chain is built from TRBV7-3 and TRBJ1-2; 7 nucleotides match TRBD1. The junction had 10 bases not matched to a gene; V was cut back by 5 bases and J by 7 bases. There are 14 residues in the CDR3. CDR1 and CDR2 (germline): SGHTA, FQGTGA. CDR3 loop: CASSPAVQGVGYTF. CDR3 in DNA: TGTGCCAGCAGCCCCGCGGTCCAGGGGGTTGGCTACACCTTC.

This chain joins TRBV5-6 and TRBJ2-7; a possible D gene is TRBD2 (5 bases). This CDR3 has 15 residues. CDR1 and CDR2 from the germline V gene are SGHDT and YYEEEE. V gave up 1 base and J gave up 2 bases, with 13 bases separating them. CDR3 in amino acids: CASSLLTGSTYEQYF. DNA of the CDR3: TGTGCCAGCAGCTTGTTAACGGGGTCAACCTACGAGCAGTACTTC.

This rearrangement joins TRBV30 to TRBJ2-1; 7 nucleotides match TRBD2. The J segment lost 3 bases and the V segment lost 5 bases, leaving 1 base of the junction unmatched. This CDR3 has 12 amino acids. Germline-derived CDR1 and CDR2 are GTSNPN and SVGIG (reference sequence). CDR3 DNA sequence: TGTGCCTGGTCGGGGGGCTACAATGAGCAGTTCTTC. Encoded protein: CAWSGGYNEQFF.

The V call is TRBV19, the J call TRBJ1-3; no reliable D call. The CDR3 extends over 13 amino acids. Germline CDR1 reads LNHDA; CDR2 reads SQIVND (reference sequence). V dropped 6 bases and J dropped 0 bases, with 6 bases sitting between them. This chain's CDR3 is CASSRSSGNTIYF. In nucleotides, the CDR3 is TGTGCCAGTAGCCGGAGCTCTGGAAACACCATATATTTT.

The rearrangement joins TRBV3-1 (or the pseudogene TRBV3-2) to TRBJ1-6, with D perhaps TRBD1 (6 bases). This CDR3 is 16 amino acids long. Trimming removed 0 bases from V and 8 bases from J, with 14 bases in between. Germline CDR1 is LGHDT and CDR2 is YNNKEL (reference sequence). Written as DNA, the CDR3 is TGTGCCAGCAGCCAAGAGTACAGGGCCTCGGATTCACCCCTCCACTTT. It codes for CASSQEYRASDSPLHF.

The V and J genes are TRBV15 and TRBJ2-2; 11 bases agree with TRBD2. Unmatched junction bases numbered 13, after V lost 8 bases and J lost 2 bases. Germline V gives CDR1 LNHNV, CDR2 YYDKDF (reference sequence). The CDR3 length is 18 residues. CDR3 in amino acids: CATLKELAGAGNTGELFF. For the CDR3, the DNA is TGTGCCACCCTTAAGGAACTAGCGGGGGCGGGAAACACCGGGGAGCTGTTTTTT.

The chain combines TRBV7-9 with TRBJ1-6; 8 bases are shared with TRBD1. Unmatched junction bases numbered 12, after V lost 5 bases and J lost 3 bases. This CDR3 has 18 residues. CDR1 and CDR2 from the germline V gene are SEHNR and FQNEAQ (reference sequence). In DNA form, the CDR3 reads TGTGCCAGCAGCCTACCTACAGGGGGTTCGAGCTATAATTCACCCCTCCACTTT. Translation: CASSLPTGGSSYNSPLHF.